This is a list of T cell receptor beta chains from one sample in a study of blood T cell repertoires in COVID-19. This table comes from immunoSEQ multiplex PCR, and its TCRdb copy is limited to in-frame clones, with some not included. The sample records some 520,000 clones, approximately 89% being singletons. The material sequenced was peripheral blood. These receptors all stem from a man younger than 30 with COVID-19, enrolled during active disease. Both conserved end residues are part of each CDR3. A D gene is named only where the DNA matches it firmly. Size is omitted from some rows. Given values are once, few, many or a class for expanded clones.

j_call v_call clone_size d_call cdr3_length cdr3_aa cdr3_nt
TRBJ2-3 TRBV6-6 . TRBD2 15 CASRSSGGSTDTQYF TGTGCCAGCAGGTCTAGCGGGGGGAGCACAGATACGCAGTATTTT
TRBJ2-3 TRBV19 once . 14 CASSTTGSTDTQYF TGTGCCAGTAGTACCACCGGGAGCACAGATACGCAGTATTTT
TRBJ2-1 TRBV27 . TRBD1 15 CATQPGTGPYNEQFF TGTGCCACCCAACCCGGGACAGGGCCCTACAATGAGCAGTTCTTC
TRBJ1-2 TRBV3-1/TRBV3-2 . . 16 CASSQAGQSWLNGYTF TGTGCCAGCAGCCAAGCTGGGCAGTCGTGGTTAAATGGCTACACCTTC
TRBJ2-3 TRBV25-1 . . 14 CASSPRPGTDTQYF TGTGCCAGCAGTCCCCGGCCAGGTACAGATACGCAGTATTTT
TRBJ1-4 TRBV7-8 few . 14 CASSPSGQGGKLFF TGTGCCAGCAGCCCTAGTGGCCAGGGAGGAAAACTGTTTTTT
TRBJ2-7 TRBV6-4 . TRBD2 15 CASSPGLADSYEQYF TGTGCCAGCAGTCCAGGACTAGCGGACTCCTACGAGCAGTACTTC
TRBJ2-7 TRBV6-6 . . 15 CASSSEGGPRYEQYF TGTGCCAGCAGTTCCGAGGGGGGGCCTCGCTACGAGCAGTACTTC
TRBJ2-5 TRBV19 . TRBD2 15 CASSETSGRRETQYF TGTGCCAGTAGCGAGACTAGCGGGAGGCGAGAGACCCAGTACTTC
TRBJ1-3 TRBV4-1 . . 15 CASSRDAAVGNTIYF TGCGCCAGCAGCCGAGACGCGGCGGTGGGAAACACCATATATTTT